The T cell receptor beta chain described here comes from a study of beta chain features in type 1 diabetes. For this clone: Other DNA sequences in the same sample also yield this CDR3.

TCRB transcripts that were expressed got sequenced, as all of the isolated RNA had been reverse transcribed. Data came from immunoSEQ multiplex PCR; TCRdb stores just in-frame clones and leaves some out. Found here are 680,000 or so clones, 15% to 17% of them singletons; the top ten hold around 0.1%. One heparinised draw of blood, averaging roughly 110 mL, came from each donor. This TCR was recovered from a man in his late teens or twenties in good health. The specimen was naive CD4+ T cells from blood.

This chain's CDR3 is CASSLTDNTEAFF. The CDR3 DNA sequence: TGCGCCAGCAGCTTGACAGACAACACTGAAGCTTTCTTT. This chain links TRBV5-1 with TRBJ1-1; the D is unclear. V gave up 1 base and J gave up 2 bases, with 6 bases separating them. The germline gives CDR1 SGHRS, CDR2 YFSETQ. The CDR3 has 13 residues.